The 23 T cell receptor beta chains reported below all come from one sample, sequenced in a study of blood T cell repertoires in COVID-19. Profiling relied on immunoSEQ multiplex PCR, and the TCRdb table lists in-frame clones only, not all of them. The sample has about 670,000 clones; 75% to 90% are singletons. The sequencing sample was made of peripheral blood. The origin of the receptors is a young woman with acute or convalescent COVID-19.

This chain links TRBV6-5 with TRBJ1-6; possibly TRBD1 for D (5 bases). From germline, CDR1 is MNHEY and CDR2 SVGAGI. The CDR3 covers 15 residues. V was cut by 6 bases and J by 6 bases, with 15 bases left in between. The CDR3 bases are TGTGCCAGCAGAGACCCGACAGCCTTTAATTCACCCCTCCACTTT. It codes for CASRDPTAFNSPLHF.

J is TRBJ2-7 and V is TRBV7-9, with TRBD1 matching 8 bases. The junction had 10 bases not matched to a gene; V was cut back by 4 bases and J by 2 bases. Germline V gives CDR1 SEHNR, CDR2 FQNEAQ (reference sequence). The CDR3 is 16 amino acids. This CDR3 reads CASSYTTGTGAYEQYF. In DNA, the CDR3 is TGTGCCAGCAGCTACACTACCGGGACAGGAGCCTACGAGCAGTACTTC.

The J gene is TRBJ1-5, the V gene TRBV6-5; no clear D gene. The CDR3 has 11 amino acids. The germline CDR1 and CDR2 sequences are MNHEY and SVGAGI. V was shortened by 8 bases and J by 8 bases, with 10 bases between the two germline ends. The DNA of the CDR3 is TGTGCCAGCTACTATAACAAGCCCCAGCATTTT. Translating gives CASYYNKPQHF.

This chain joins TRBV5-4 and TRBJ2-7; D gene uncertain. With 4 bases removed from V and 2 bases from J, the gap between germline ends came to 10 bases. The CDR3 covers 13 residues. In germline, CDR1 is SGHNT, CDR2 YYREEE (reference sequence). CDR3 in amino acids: CASSPGPPYEQYF. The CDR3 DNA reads TGTGCCAGCAGCCCCGGTCCCCCCTACGAGCAGTACTTC.

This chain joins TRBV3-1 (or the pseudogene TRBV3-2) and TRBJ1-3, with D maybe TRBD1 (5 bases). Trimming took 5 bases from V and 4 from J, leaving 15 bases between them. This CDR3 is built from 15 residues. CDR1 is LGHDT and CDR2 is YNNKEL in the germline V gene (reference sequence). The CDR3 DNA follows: TGTGCCAGCAGCTACGGGGGAGTCTCGGGAAACACCATATATTTT. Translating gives CASSYGGVSGNTIYF.

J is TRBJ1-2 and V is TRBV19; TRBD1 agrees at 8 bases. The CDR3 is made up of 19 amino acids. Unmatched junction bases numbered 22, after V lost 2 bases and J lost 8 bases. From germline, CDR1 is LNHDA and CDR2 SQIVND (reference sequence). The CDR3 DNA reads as TGTGCCAGTAGTATACAGAGGGACGCGCAGGGGGCGAATCCTCGGGGCTACACCTTC. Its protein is CASSIQRDAQGANPRGYTF.

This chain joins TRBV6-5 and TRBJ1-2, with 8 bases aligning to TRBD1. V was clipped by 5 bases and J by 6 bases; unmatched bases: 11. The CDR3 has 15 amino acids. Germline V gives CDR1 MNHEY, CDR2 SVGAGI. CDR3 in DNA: TGTGCCAGCAGTCCCTCGGACAGGGTGACGGATGGCTACACCTTC. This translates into CASSPSDRVTDGYTF.

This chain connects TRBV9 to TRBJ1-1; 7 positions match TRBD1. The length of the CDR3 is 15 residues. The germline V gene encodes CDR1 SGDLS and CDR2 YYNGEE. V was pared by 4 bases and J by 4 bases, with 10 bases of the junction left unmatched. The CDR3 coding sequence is TGTGCCAGCAGCCCGCCACAGGGGCCCGGCACTGAAGCTTTCTTT. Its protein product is CASSPPQGPGTEAFF.

CDR3 DNA sequence: TGTGCCAGCAGTCATGGAGCCGGGACAGGGTGGCCTGAAGCTTTCTTT. It yields the protein CASSHGAGTGWPEAFF. The chain links TRBV27 to TRBJ1-1; 9 positions match TRBD1. Unmatched junction bases numbered 13, after V lost 5 bases and J lost 6 bases. Germline assignment: CDR1 MNHEY and CDR2 SMNVEV (reference sequence). The CDR3 totals 16 residues.

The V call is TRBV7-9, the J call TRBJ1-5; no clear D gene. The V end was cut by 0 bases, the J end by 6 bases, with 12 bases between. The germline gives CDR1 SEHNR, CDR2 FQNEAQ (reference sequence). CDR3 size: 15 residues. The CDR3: CASSLAAGLGQPQHF. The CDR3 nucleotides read TGTGCCAGCAGCTTAGCGGCGGGTTTAGGTCAGCCCCAGCATTTT.

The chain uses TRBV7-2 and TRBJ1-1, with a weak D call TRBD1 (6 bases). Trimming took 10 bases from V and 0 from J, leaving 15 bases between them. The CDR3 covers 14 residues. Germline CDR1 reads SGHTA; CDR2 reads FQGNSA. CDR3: CATLGGPLNTEAFF. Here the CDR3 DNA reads TGTGCCACTCTGGGGGGGCCCTTGAACACTGAAGCTTTCTTT. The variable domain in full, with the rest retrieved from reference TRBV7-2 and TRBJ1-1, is GAGVSQSPSNKVTEKGKDVELRCDPISGHTALYWYRQSLGQGLEFLIYFQGNSAPDKSGLPSDRFSAERTGGSVSTLTIQRTQQEDSAVYLCATLGGPLNTEAFFGQGTRLTVV.

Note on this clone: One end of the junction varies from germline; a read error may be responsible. The CDR3 loop reads CASSLARISSTDTQYF. In nucleotides, the CDR3 is TGTGCCAGCAGCTTAGCAAGAATTTCTAGCACGGATACGCAGTATTTT. This sequence joins TRBV7-8 and TRBJ2-3; D is perhaps TRBD2 (5 bases). This CDR3 contains 16 residues. Germline V gene lookup returns CDR1 SGHVS and CDR2 FQNEAQ.

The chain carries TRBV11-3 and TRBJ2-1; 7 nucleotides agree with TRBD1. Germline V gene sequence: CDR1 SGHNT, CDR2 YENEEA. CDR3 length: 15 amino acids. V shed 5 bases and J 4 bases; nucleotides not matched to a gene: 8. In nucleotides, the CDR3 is TGTGCCAGCAGCACCCGACAGGGAGTTTACAATGAGCAGTTCTTC. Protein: CASSTRQGVYNEQFF.

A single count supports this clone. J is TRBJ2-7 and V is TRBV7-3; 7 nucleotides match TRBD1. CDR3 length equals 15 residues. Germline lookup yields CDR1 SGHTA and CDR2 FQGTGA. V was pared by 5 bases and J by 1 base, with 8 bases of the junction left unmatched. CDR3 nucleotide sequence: TGTGCCAGCAGCCCGTGGACAGGCTTTTCCTACGAGCAGTACTTC. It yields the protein CASSPWTGFSYEQYF.

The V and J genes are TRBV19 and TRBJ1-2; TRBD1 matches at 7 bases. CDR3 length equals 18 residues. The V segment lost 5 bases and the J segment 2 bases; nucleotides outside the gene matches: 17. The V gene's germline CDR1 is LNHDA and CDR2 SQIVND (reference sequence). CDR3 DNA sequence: TGTGCCAGTAGTGTCAGACAGGGTGAGAGGGGGTGGAACTATGGCTACACCTTC. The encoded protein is CASSVRQGERGWNYGYTF.

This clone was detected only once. The CDR3 coding sequence is TGTGCCAGCAGTTACCCCAGGGGGCGAGGTAATGAAAAACTGTTTTTT. Encoded protein: CASSYPRGRGNEKLFF. The chain recombines TRBV6-6 with TRBJ1-4; 8 bases agree with TRBD1. V shed 2 bases and J 4 bases; nucleotides not matched to a gene: 6. This CDR3 spans 16 amino acids. In germline, CDR1 is MNHNY, CDR2 SVGAGI (reference sequence).

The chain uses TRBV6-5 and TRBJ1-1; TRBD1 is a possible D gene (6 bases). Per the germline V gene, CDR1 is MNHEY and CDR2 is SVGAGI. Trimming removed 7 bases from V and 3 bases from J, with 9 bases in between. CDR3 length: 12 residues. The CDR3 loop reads CASTGQYTEAFF. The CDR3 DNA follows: TGTGCCAGCACCGGACAGTACACTGAAGCTTTCTTT.

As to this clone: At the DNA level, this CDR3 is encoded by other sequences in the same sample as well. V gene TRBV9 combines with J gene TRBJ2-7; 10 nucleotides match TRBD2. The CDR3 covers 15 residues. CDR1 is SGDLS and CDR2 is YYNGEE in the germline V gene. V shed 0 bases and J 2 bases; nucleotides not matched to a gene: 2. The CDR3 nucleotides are TGTGCCAGCAGCGTAGGCAGCGGGGGGGCCTACGAGCAGTACTTC. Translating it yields CASSVGSGGAYEQYF.

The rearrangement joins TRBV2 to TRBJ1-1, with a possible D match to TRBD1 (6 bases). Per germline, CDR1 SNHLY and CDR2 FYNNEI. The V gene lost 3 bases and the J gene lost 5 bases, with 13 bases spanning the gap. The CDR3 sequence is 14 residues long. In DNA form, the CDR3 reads TGTGCCAGCAGTGAGCAGGGGCCCCGAACTGAAGCTTTCTTT. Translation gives CASSEQGPRTEAFF.

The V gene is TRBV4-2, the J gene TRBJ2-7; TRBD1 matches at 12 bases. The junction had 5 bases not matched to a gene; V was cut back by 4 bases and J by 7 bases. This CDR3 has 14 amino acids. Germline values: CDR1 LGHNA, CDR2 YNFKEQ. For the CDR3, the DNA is TGTGCCAGCAGCCGGGACAGGGGGCGCGATGAGCAGTACTTC. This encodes CASSRDRGRDEQYF.

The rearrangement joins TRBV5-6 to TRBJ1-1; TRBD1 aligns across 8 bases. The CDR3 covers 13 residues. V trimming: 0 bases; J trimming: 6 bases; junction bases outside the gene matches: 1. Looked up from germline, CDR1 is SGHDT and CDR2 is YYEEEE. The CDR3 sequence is CASSLAQGAEAFF. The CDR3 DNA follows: TGTGCCAGCAGCTTGGCACAGGGGGCTGAAGCTTTCTTT. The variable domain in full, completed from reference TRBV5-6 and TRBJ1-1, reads DAGVTQSPTHLIKTRGQQVTLRCSPKSGHDTVSWYQQALGQGPQFIFQYYEEEERQRGNFPDRFSGHQFPNYSSELNVNALLLGDSALYLCASSLAQGAEAFFGQGTRLTVV.

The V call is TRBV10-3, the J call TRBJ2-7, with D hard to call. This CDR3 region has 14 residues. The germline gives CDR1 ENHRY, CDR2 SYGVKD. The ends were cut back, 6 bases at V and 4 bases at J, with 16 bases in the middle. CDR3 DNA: TGTGCCATCAGGCCCTCAAGTGGGCCATACGAGCAGTACTTC. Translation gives CAIRPSSGPYEQYF.

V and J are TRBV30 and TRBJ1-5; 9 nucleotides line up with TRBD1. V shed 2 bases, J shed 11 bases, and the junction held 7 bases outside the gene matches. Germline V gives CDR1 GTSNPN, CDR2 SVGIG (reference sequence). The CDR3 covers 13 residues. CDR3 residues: CAWSPGQGSSQHF. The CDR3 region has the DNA TGTGCCTGGAGTCCTGGACAGGGGTCTTCCCAGCATTTT.